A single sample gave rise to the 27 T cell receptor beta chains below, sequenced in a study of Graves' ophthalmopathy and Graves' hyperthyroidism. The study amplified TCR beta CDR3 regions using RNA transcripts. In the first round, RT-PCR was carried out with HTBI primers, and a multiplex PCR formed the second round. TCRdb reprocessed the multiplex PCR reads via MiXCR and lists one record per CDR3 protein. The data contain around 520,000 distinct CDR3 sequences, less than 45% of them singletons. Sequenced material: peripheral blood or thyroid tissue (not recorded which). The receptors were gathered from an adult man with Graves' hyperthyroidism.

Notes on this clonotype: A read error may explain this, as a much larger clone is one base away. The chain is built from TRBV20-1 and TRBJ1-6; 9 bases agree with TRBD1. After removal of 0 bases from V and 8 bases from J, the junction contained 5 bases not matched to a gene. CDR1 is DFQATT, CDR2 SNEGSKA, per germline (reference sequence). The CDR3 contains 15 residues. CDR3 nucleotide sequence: TGCAGTGCTAGAGATGGCGGGACAGGGTATTCACCCCTCCACTTT. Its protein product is CSARDGGTGYSPLHF.

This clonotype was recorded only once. CDR3 in amino acids: CASSPDRGRVSYEQYF. CDR3 nucleotide sequence: TGTGCCAGCTCACCCGACAGGGGGCGCGTCTCCTACGAGCAGTACTTC. The V and J genes are TRBV28 and TRBJ2-7; 10 bases fit TRBD1. From germline, CDR1 is MDHEN and CDR2 SYDVKM. After removal of 8 bases from V and 0 bases from J, the junction contained 10 bases not matched to a gene. The CDR3 extends over 16 amino acids.

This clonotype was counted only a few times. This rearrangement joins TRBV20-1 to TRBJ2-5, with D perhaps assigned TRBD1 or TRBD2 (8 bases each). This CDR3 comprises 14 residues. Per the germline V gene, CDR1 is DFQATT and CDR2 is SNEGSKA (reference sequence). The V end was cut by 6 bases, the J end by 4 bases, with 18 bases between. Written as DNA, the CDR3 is TGCAGTGCGACCCAGGGGGCGGGAGGAGAGACCCAGTACTTC. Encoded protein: CSATQGAGGETQYF.

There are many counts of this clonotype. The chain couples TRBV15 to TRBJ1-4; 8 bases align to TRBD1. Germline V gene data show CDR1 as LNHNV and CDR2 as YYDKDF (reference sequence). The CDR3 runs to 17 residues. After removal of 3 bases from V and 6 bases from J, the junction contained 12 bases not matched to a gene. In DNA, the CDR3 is TGTGCCACCAGCAGTTTGAAGGACAGGGCGAGCGATGAAAAACTGTTTTTT. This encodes CATSSLKDRASDEKLFF.

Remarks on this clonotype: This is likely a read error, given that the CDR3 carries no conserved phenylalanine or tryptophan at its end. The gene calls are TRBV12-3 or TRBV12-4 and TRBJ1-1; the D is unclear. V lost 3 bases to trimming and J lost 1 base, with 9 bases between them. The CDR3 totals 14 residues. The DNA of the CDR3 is TGTGCCAGCAGTTTCGGGCAGGCGAACACTGAAGCTTTCTCT. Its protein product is CASSFGQANTEAFS.

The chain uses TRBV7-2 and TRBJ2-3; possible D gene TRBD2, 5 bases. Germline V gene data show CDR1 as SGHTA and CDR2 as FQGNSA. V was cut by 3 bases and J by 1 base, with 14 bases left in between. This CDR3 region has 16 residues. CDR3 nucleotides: TGTGCCAGCAGCTTGGGAGTAGGAGTAGGCACAGATACGCAGTATTTT. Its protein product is CASSLGVGVGTDTQYF.

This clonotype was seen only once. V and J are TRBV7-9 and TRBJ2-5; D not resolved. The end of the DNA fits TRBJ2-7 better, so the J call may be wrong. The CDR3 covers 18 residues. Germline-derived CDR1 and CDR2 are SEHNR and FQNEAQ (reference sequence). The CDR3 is CASSLAPSLQPPSYEQYF. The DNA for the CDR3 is TGTGCCAGCAGCTTAGCGCCCTCACTTCAACCGCCATCCTACGAGCAGTACTTC.

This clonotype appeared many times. The CDR3 DNA follows: TGTGCCAGCAGCTTATGGGAGACAGGGTTGGGGTCACCCCTCCACTTT. Its protein is CASSLWETGLGSPLHF. The chain recombines TRBV7-8 with TRBJ1-6; TRBD1 agrees at 7 bases. The length of the CDR3 is 16 residues. After removal of 2 bases from V and 10 bases from J, the junction contained 11 bases not matched to a gene. Germline V gene sequence: CDR1 SGHVS, CDR2 FQNEAQ.

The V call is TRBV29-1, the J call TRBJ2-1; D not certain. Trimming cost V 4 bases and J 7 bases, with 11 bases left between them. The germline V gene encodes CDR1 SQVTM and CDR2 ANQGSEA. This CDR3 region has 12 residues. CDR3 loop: CSVVPTQNEQFF. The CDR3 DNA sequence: TGCAGCGTTGTACCCACACAGAATGAGCAGTTCTTC.

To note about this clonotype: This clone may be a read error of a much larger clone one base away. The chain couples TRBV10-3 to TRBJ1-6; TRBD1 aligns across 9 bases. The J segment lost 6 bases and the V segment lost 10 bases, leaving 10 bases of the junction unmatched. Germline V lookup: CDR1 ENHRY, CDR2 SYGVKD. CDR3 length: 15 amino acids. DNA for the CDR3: TGTGCCAGCAGACCCGGGACAGGGTTTAATTCACCCCTCCACTTT. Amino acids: CASRPGTGFNSPLHF.

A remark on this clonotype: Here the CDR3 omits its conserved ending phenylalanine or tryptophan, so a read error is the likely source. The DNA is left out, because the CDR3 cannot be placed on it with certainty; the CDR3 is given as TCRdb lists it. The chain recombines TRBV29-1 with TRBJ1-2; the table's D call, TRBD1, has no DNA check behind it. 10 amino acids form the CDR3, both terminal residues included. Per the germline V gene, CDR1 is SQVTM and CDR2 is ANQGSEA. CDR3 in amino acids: CSVEARGKPI.

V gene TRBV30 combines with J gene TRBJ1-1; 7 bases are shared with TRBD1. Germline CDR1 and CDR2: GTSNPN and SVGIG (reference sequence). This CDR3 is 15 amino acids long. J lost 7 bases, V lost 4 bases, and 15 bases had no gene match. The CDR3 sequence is CAWMTSYRDSIEAFF. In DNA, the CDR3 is TGTGCCTGGATGACCTCGTACCGGGACAGCATTGAAGCTTTCTTT. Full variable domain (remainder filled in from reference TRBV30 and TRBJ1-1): SQTIHQWPATLVQPVGSPLSLECTVEGTSNPNLYWYRQAAGRGLQLLFYSVGIGQISSEVPQNLSASRPQDRQFILSSKKLLLSDSGFYLCAWMTSYRDSIEAFFGQGTRLTVV.

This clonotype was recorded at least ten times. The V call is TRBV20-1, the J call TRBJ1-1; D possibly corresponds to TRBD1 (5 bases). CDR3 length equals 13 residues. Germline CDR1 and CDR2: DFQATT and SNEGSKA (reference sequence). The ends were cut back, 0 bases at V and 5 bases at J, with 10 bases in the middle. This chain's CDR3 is CSARDWDQTEAFF. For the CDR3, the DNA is TGCAGTGCTAGAGATTGGGACCAGACTGAAGCTTTCTTT.

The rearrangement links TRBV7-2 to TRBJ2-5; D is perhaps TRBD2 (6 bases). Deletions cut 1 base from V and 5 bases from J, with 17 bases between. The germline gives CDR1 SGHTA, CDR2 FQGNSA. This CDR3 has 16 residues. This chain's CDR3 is CASSLGTNRRNETQYF. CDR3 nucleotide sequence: TGTGCCAGCAGCTTAGGGACTAACCGTCGGAATGAGACCCAGTACTTC.

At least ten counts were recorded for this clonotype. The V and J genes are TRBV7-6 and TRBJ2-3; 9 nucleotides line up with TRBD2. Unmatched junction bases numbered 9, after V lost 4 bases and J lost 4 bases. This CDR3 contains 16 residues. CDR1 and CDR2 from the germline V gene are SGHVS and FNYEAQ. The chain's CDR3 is CASSSRGGLAADTQYF. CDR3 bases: TGTGCCAGCAGCTCTAGGGGGGGACTAGCCGCAGATACGCAGTATTTT. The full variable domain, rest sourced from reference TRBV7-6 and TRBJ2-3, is GAGVSQSPRYKVTKRGQDVALRCDPISGHVSLYWYRQALGQGPEFLTYFNYEAQQDKSGLPNDRFSAERPEGSISTLTIQRTEQRDSAMYRCASSSRGGLAADTQYFGPGTRLTVL.

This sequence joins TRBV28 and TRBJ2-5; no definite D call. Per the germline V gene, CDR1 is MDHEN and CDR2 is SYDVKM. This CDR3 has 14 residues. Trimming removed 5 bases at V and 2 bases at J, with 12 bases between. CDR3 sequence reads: CASSVPAFQETQYF. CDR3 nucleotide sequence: TGTGCCAGCAGTGTACCCGCCTTTCAAGAGACCCAGTACTTC. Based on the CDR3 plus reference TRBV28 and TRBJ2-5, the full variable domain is DVKVTQSSRYLVKRTGEKVFLECVQDMDHENMFWYRQDPGLGLRLIYFSYDVKMKEKGDIPEGYSVSREKKERFSLILESASTNQTSMYLCASSVPAFQETQYFGPGTRLLVL.

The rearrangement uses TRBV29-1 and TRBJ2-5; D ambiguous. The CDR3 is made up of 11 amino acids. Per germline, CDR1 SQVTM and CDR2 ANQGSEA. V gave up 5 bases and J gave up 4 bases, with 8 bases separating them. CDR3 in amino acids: CSVWARETQYF. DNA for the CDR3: TGCAGCGTTTGGGCTAGAGAGACCCAGTACTTC.

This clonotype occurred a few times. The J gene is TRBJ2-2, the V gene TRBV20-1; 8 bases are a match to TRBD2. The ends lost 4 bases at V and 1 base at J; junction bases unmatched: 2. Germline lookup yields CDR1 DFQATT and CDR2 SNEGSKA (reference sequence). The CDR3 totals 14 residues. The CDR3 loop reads CSATLAGNTGELFF. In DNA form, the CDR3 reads TGCAGTGCTACCCTAGCGGGGAACACCGGGGAGCTGTTTTTT.

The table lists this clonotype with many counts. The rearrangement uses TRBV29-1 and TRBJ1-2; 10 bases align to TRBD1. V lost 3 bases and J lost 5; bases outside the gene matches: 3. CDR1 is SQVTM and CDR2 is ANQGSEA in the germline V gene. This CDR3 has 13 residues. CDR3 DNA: TGCAGCGTTGAGGGACAGGGGAGGTATGGCTACACCTTC. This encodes CSVEGQGRYGYTF.

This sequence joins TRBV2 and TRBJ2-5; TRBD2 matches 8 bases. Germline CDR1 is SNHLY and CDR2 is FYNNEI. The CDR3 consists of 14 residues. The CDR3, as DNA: TGTGCTAGAGTTCCGGGGGGGGGTCAAGAGACCCAGTACTTC. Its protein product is CARVPGGGQETQYF.

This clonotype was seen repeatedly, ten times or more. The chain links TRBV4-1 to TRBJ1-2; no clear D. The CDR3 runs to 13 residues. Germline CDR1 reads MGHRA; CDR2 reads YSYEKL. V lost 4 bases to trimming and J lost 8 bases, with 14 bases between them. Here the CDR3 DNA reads TGCGCCAGCAGCCCGAGCACCAGCCCCGGCTACACCTTC. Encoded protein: CASSPSTSPGYTF.

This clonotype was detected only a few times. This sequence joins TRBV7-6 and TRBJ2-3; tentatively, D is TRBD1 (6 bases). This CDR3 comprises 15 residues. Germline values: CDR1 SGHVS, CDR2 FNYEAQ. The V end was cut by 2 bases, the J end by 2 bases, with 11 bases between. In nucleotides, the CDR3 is TGTGCCAGCAGCTTAAGGGGGTCCGACACAGATACGCAGTATTTT. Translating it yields CASSLRGSDTDTQYF.

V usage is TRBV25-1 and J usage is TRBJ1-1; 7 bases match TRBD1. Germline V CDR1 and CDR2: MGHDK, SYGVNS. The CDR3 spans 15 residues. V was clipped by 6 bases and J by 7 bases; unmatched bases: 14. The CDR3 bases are TGTGCCAGCAGCGTAGGGTCAGGGGGGAGTAATGAAGCTTTCTTT. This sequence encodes CASSVGSGGSNEAFF.

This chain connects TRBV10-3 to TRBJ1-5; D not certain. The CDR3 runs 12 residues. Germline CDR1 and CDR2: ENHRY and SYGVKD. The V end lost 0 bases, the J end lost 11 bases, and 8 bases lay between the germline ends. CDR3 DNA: TGTGCCATCAGTGAGTCGAGCGAGACCCAGCATTTT. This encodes CAISESSETQHF.

The CDR3 nucleotides are TGTGCCAGCAGCTTAGCCAGACTAGCGGACAACAGGGATACGCAGTATTTT. Translated, it gives CASSLARLADNRDTQYF. The chain recombines TRBV7-9 with TRBJ2-3; TRBD2 matches 9 bases. Germline trimming cut 0 bases from V and 6 bases from J; bases unmatched to any gene: 10. Germline values: CDR1 SEHNR, CDR2 FQNEAQ (reference sequence). The CDR3 is made up of 17 amino acids.

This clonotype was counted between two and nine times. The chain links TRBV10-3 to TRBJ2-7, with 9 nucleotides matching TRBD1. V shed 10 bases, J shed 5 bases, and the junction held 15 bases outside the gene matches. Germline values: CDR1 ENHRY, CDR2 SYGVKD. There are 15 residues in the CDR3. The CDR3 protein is CASGNPGTGSHEQYF. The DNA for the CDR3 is TGTGCCAGCGGGAACCCAGGGACAGGGAGTCACGAGCAGTACTTC.

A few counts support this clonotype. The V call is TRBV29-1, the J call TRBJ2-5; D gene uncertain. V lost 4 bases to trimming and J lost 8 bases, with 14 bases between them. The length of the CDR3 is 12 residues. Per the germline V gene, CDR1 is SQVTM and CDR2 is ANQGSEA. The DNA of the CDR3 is TGCAGCGTTGTCGGCGAAACCCAAACCCAGTACTTC. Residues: CSVVGETQTQYF.